What follows describes a single T cell receptor (beta chain). Sequencing was performed with immunoSEQ multiplex PCR; in TCRdb, only in-frame clones are kept and a portion is missing. The top ten clones hold 6% to 8% of a sample with tens of thousands of clones, over 80% of them seen once. These data originate in a study of glioma-infiltrating T cells after dendritic cell vaccination. The overall study: Glioblastoma patients came from Phase I and II dendritic cell vaccination trials. Dendritic cells derived from monocytes and pulsed with autologous tumor lysate formed the vaccine.

Germline values: CDR1 KGHSH, CDR2 LQKENI. This CDR3 has 14 residues. Deletions cut 1 base from V and 0 bases from J, with 6 bases between. Time point described: after dendritic cell vaccination, including at tumor progression/relapse. The origin of this receptor is a human donor with glioblastoma. The chain employs TRBV18 and TRBJ1-1; D remains unclear. Specimen: blood, collected after dendritic cell vaccination. The CDR3 sequence is CASSPLEVNTEAFF. CDR3 sequence (DNA): TGTGCCAGCTCACCACTAGAGGTGAACACTGAAGCTTTCTTT.